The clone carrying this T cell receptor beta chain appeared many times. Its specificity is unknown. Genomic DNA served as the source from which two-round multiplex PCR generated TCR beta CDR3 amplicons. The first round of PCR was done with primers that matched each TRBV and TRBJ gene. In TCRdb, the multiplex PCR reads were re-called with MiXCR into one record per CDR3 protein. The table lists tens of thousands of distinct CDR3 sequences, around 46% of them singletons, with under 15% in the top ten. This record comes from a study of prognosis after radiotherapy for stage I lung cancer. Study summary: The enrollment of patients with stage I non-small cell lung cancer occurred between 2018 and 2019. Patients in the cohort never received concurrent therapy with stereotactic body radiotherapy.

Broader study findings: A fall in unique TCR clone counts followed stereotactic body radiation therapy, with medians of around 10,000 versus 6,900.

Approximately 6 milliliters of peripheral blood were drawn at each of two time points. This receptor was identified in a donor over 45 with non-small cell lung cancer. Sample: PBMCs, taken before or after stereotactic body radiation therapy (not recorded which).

The CDR3 DNA reads TGCAGTGCTAAACCCTGGGACGGACTCACCGGGGAGCTGTTTTTT. Protein: CSAKPWDGLTGELFF. The gene calls are TRBV20-1 and TRBJ2-2; D may match TRBD1 or TRBD2 (5 bases each). V lost 4 bases, J lost 4 bases, and 16 bases lay in between. This CDR3 contains 15 residues. Germline loops: CDR1 DFQATT, CDR2 SNEGSKA (reference sequence).